A single T cell receptor (beta chain) is shown here with its context. The antigen is unknown. Those with alopecia areata gave lesional scalp punch biopsies and peripheral blood. The sample is drawn from a study of CD8+ T cells in alopecia areata. On the study more broadly: For the treated group, dosing was oral tofacitinib at 5 to 10 mg twice daily. Study outcomes and limitations: Whereas mice showed it more clearly, TCR sharing across patients was murkier, possibly because of HLA.

cDNA serving as the sequencing template came from extracted, reverse transcribed RNA. Sequenced by immunoSEQ multiplex PCR; TCRdb stores in-frame clones only, minus some. The table records around 140,000 clones, around 47% of them present only once. Trimming shortened V by 3 bases and J by 6 bases, and 12 bases separated the two germline ends. The CDR3 extends over 13 amino acids. Germline-derived CDR1 and CDR2 are SGHDT and YYEEEE. The sequence derives from a human donor with alopecia areata. The sequenced sample was CD4+ T cells sorted from blood. The chain is built from TRBV5-6 and TRBJ1-2; possibly TRBD1 for D (5 bases). The CDR3 spells CASSWRGADGYTF. The CDR3 bases are TGTGCCAGCAGCTGGAGAGGGGCGGATGGCTACACCTTC. Supplemented by reference TRBV5-6 and TRBJ1-2, the full variable domain reads DAGVTQSPTHLIKTRGQQVTLRCSPKSGHDTVSWYQQALGQGPQFIFQYYEEEERQRGNFPDRFSGHQFPNYSSELNVNALLLGDSALYLCASSWRGADGYTFGSGTRLTVV.